The following is a T cell receptor (beta chain) sequence with its context. Its specificity is unknown. This record comes from a study of shared clonotypes between healthy human individuals. Recent acute infections and vaccinations were absent in the healthy HIV-negative adult donors. CD4+ cell separation produced CD45RA+ naive and CD45RA-negative memory subsets. General study results and limits: The study sampled only blood, and tissue repertoires likely differ. Sharing across four donors was highest in naive CD4 (around 5%) and lowest in memory CD8 (around 0.4%).

Produced via immunoSEQ multiplex PCR; TCRdb's table is partial and in-frame only. In the table there are over a million clones, roughly 95% of which are singletons. This TCR was recovered from a man aged 30 to 39 in good health. The source material was naive CD4+ T cells sorted from blood. Subset described: CD45RA+ positively selected.

CDR3 amino acids: CASSLDGGSSGELFF. CDR3 DNA: TGCGCCAGCAGCTTGGATGGGGGCTCAAGCGGGGAGCTGTTTTTT. This chain links TRBV5-1 with TRBJ2-2; D is possibly TRBD1 (6 bases). Germline V gives CDR1 SGHRS, CDR2 YFSETQ. V lost 0 bases to trimming and J lost 7 bases, with 13 bases between them. The CDR3 extends over 15 amino acids.